These 9 T cell receptor beta chains were all obtained from the same sample, sequenced in a study of read filtering for tumor transcriptome and immune sequencing. From approximately 430 ng of RNA, a library with molecular barcoded alpha/delta and beta/gamma adaptors was made. TCRdb reprocessed the reads via MiXCR and lists one record per CDR3 protein. The table includes 25,000 to 35,000 distinct CDR3 sequences, less than 20% detected once. The sequenced sample consisted of a population of CD138-negative cells sorted from bone marrow. Source of these receptors: a donor aged 40 or over with multiple myeloma.

The chain couples TRBV10-3 to TRBJ2-2; 9 nucleotides line up with TRBD1. Germline CDR1 reads ENHRY; CDR2 reads SYGVKD. V gave up 7 bases and J gave up 1 base; unmatched junction bases: 4. This CDR3 region has 15 residues. CDR3 nucleotide sequence: TGTGCCATCACCTCGGACAGGGGGAACACCGGGGAGCTGTTTTTT. Translated: CAITSDRGNTGELFF.

V usage is TRBV11-3 and J usage is TRBJ2-5; D is possibly TRBD2 (6 bases). The germline V gene has CDR1 SGHNT and CDR2 YENEEA. V was shortened by 5 bases and J by 5 bases, with 15 bases between the two germline ends. This CDR3 has 14 amino acids. DNA for the CDR3: TGTGCCAGCAGCCCGGGACTGGCAGGGGAGACCCAGTACTTC. Protein sequence: CASSPGLAGETQYF.

This clonotype appeared many times. The V gene is TRBV5-1, the J gene TRBJ2-5, with 7 bases aligning to TRBD2. Germline CDR1 is SGHRS and CDR2 is YFSETQ. Trimming removed 1 base from V and 4 bases from J; junction bases left unmatched: 10. This CDR3 has 16 amino acids. The CDR3 DNA follows: TGCGCCAGCAGCTTGAGTCCCAGCGGGGTGGGAGAGACCCAGTACTTC. Its translation is CASSLSPSGVGETQYF.

This clonotype came up a few times. The gene calls are TRBV20-1 and TRBJ2-2; possible D gene TRBD2, 5 bases. V dropped 6 bases and J dropped 11 bases, with 16 bases sitting between them. Per germline, CDR1 DFQATT and CDR2 SNEGSKA (reference sequence). This CDR3 spans 12 amino acids. DNA of the CDR3: TGCAGTGCCACTGACCACCGACTAGAGCTGTTTTTT. Encoded protein: CSATDHRLELFF.

The chain carries TRBV28 and TRBJ1-5; D may be TRBD1 (6 bases). Germline-derived CDR1 and CDR2 are MDHEN and SYDVKM. The V and J ends lost 3 bases and 7 bases respectively, with 19 bases between them. CDR3 length: 16 amino acids. The CDR3 spells CASSFTGTNTPQPQHF. Written as DNA, the CDR3 is TGTGCCAGCAGTTTTACCGGGACAAACACTCCCCAGCCCCAGCATTTT.

The chain couples TRBV6-5 to TRBJ2-2; 7 nucleotides agree with TRBD2. Germline CDR1 is MNHEY and CDR2 is SVGAGI. With V trimmed by 2 bases and J by 8 bases, 14 bases remained unmatched. The CDR3 is 17 amino acids. Written as DNA, the CDR3 is TGTGCCAGCAGTTACCCCAGTAGAGGGCGGGGGAGAGGGGAGCTGTTTTTT. It codes for CASSYPSRGRGRGELFF.

In this sample, this clonotype turned up a few times. The genes are TRBV20-1 and TRBJ2-3, with 8 bases identical to TRBD1. CDR1 is DFQATT, CDR2 SNEGSKA, per germline (reference sequence). V was clipped by 6 bases and J by 4 bases; unmatched bases: 9. This CDR3 has 14 residues. As DNA, the CDR3 is TGCAGTGCGCCCAGGACAGGGTTGGCAGATACGCAGTATTTT. Its protein is CSAPRTGLADTQYF.

The table lists this clonotype with a few counts. A much larger clone is a single base away; this may be a read error. Here the CDR3 reads CASSLNLGTEAFF. CDR3 sequence (DNA): TGTGCCAGCAGCTTAAATTTAGGGACTGAAGCTTTCTTT. The J gene is TRBJ1-1, the V gene TRBV7-9; D unresolved. The CDR3 sequence is 13 residues long. Trimming pared 2 bases from V and 5 bases from J, leaving 9 bases between. The germline CDR1 and CDR2 sequences are SEHNR and FQNEAQ (reference sequence).

This clonotype came up a few times. The chain is built from TRBV21-1 and TRBJ2-3; the D call in the table, TRBD2, was not verified against the DNA. TRBV21-1 is a pseudogene. This CDR3 has 19 amino acids. This CDR3 is CASSKGKRKGPQGRDTQYF. The CDR3 coding sequence is TGTGCCAGCAGCAAAGGGAAGCGGAAAGGCCCTCAAGGTAGAGATACGCAGTATTTT.